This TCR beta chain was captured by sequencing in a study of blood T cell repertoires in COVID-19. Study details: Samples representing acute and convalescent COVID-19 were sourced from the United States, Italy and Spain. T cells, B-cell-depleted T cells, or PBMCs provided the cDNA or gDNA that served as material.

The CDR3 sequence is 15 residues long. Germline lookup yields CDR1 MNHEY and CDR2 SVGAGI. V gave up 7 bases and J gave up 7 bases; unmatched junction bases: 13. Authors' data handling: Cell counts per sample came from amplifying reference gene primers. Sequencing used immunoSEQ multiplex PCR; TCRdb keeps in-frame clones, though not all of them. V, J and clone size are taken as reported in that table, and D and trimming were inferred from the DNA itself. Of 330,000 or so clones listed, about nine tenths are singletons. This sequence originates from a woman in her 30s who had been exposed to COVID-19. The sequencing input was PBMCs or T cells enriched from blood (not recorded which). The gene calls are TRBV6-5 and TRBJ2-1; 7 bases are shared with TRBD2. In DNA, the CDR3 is TGTGCCAGCACCATCACGGGGAGGGCTGGTAATGAGCAGTTCTTC. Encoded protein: CASTITGRAGNEQFF.